The rows below give T cell receptor beta chains drawn from one sample of a study of blood T cell repertoires in COVID-19. TCRdb's table, derived via immunoSEQ multiplex PCR, lists solely in-frame clones and lacks some. Among about 46,000 clones listed, over 80% were seen once. Sequenced material: peripheral blood. The receptors here all came from a man aged 50 to 60 with acute or convalescent COVID-19. Both conserved end residues are trimmed from each CDR3.

j_gene: TRBJ2-5; v_gene: TRBV7-9; CDR3aa: ASSLFDSWETQY
j_gene: TRBJ1-1; v_gene: TRBV27; CDR3aa: ASSLEGAKYWNTEAF
j_gene: TRBJ2-2; v_gene: TRBV9; CDR3aa: ASSAPAGGDTGELF
j_gene: TRBJ2-7; v_gene: TRBV19; CDR3aa: ASGDRDEQY
j_gene: TRBJ2-3; v_gene: TRBV7-9; CDR3aa: ASSSTSGRASADTQY
j_gene: TRBJ2-2; v_gene: TRBV5-1; CDR3aa: ASSAQGDTGELF
j_gene: TRBJ2-5; v_gene: TRBV15; CDR3aa: ATSRDVRETQY
j_gene: TRBJ1-3; v_gene: TRBV11-2; CDR3aa: ASSPGGGEDSGNTIY
j_gene: TRBJ1-2; v_gene: TRBV7-9; CDR3aa: ASRMSREKDDYGYT
j_gene: TRBJ2-7; v_gene: TRBV11-2; CDR3aa: ASSGTGAGEQY
j_gene: TRBJ1-4; v_gene: TRBV7-9; CDR3aa: ASSLEAGKLF
j_gene: TRBJ1-1; v_gene: TRBV19; CDR3aa: ASSFDGSEAF
j_gene: TRBJ2-2; v_gene: TRBV20-1; CDR3aa: SASPEITGELF
j_gene: TRBJ1-2; v_gene: TRBV28; CDR3aa: ASGGENYGYT
j_gene: TRBJ1-1; v_gene: TRBV19; CDR3aa: ASSSYTGANTEAF
j_gene: TRBJ1-1; v_gene: TRBV19; CDR3aa: ASSIRGQATEAF
j_gene: TRBJ2-7; v_gene: TRBV2; CDR3aa: ASSEDRGREQY
j_gene: TRBJ2-1; v_gene: TRBV5-1; CDR3aa: ASSAGLAGADEQF
j_gene: TRBJ1-1; v_gene: TRBV7-9; CDR3aa: ASSLQGNTEAF
j_gene: TRBJ1-5; v_gene: TRBV12-3/TRBV12-4; CDR3aa: ASSGPGKQPQH
j_gene: TRBJ2-7; v_gene: TRBV6-6; CDR3aa: ASRRGSGIKAGVFHEQY
j_gene: TRBJ2-1; v_gene: TRBV11-3; CDR3aa: ASSPGLATYNEQF
j_gene: TRBJ1-4; v_gene: TRBV5-1; CDR3aa: ASSLAANEKLF
j_gene: TRBJ1-5; v_gene: TRBV19; CDR3aa: ASSDRASNQPQH
j_gene: TRBJ1-3; v_gene: TRBV19; CDR3aa: ASSLDRDFSGNTIY
j_gene: TRBJ1-5; v_gene: TRBV7-2; CDR3aa: ASSLNREQPQH
j_gene: TRBJ1-2; v_gene: TRBV2; CDR3aa: ASSPRGFDYGYT
j_gene: TRBJ2-6; v_gene: TRBV5-6; CDR3aa: ASSLRGALSNVLT
j_gene: TRBJ1-2; v_gene: TRBV27; CDR3aa: ASSLGREVEPYT
j_gene: TRBJ2-1; v_gene: TRBV7-6; CDR3aa: ASSLGQGGNEQF
j_gene: TRBJ2-5; v_gene: TRBV27; CDR3aa: ASSGASGGTTQY
j_gene: TRBJ1-1; v_gene: TRBV18; CDR3aa: ASSPDSINTEAF
j_gene: TRBJ2-1; v_gene: TRBV11-3; CDR3aa: ASSLGLAGSWDEQF
j_gene: TRBJ2-6; v_gene: TRBV6-5; CDR3aa: ASSKQGAGANVLT
j_gene: TRBJ2-1; v_gene: TRBV9; CDR3aa: ASSVGQGSYNEQF
j_gene: TRBJ2-5; v_gene: TRBV5-1; CDR3aa: ASRPTSGRGEETQY
j_gene: TRBJ1-5; v_gene: TRBV4-2; CDR3aa: ASSPRGEINQPQH
j_gene: TRBJ1-5; v_gene: TRBV6-5; CDR3aa: ASRDTIRDQPQH
j_gene: TRBJ1-1; v_gene: TRBV6-5; CDR3aa: ASEPSGVNTEAF
j_gene: TRBJ1-6; v_gene: TRBV11-1; CDR3aa: ASSAIHDSPLH
j_gene: TRBJ2-1; v_gene: TRBV7-3; CDR3aa: ASSLIGQGATEEQF
j_gene: TRBJ2-3; v_gene: TRBV11-1; CDR3aa: ASSLAGLVRTDTQY
j_gene: TRBJ2-7; v_gene: TRBV6-5; CDR3aa: ASSYFRSDRGGEQY
j_gene: TRBJ1-5; v_gene: TRBV12-3/TRBV12-4; CDR3aa: ASSSGGNQPQH
j_gene: TRBJ2-2; v_gene: TRBV2; CDR3aa: ASDLYGVENTGELF
j_gene: TRBJ2-1; v_gene: TRBV6-4; CDR3aa: ASSDTGGALHEQF
j_gene: TRBJ2-1; v_gene: TRBV14; CDR3aa: ASSQSVYNEQF
j_gene: TRBJ2-1; v_gene: TRBV18; CDR3aa: ASSPRDGLANNEQF
j_gene: TRBJ2-1; v_gene: TRBV6-1; CDR3aa: ASGQRQSNYNEQF
j_gene: TRBJ2-2; v_gene: TRBV4-2; CDR3aa: ASSGGDRGPTGELF
j_gene: TRBJ2-7; v_gene: TRBV3-1/TRBV3-2; CDR3aa: AGSPGTVYEQY
j_gene: TRBJ1-6; v_gene: TRBV5-6; CDR3aa: ASSLGQGGGSPLH
j_gene: TRBJ1-4; v_gene: TRBV18; CDR3aa: ASSRDYQNEKLF
j_gene: TRBJ1-2; v_gene: TRBV30; CDR3aa: AWSVQYRGARYGYT
j_gene: TRBJ1-1; v_gene: TRBV10-3; CDR3aa: AISDTDRPNTEAF
j_gene: TRBJ1-2; v_gene: TRBV18; CDR3aa: ASSDRYGYT